This T cell receptor (beta chain) was captured in a study of T cells in localized non-small cell lung cancer. Overall study findings and caveats: For the top 100 tumor clones, a median approximately 59 also appeared in adjacent lung. Heterogeneity within the tumor remains possible, as just one region underwent sequencing.

CDR1 is SGHTA, CDR2 FQGTGA, per germline. V dropped 3 bases and J dropped 2; count of bases not matched to a gene: 11. The CDR3 has 17 amino acids. Libraries were prepared by immunoSEQ multiplex PCR; TCRdb keeps only in-frame clonotypes and omits some of them. The sample holds about 30,000 clones, roughly nine tenths seen once. A remark on this clone: As yet, its antigen is unknown.

The sequencing here drew on PBMCs, taken before any cancer treatment. The J gene is TRBJ2-3, the V gene TRBV7-3, with 7 bases identical to TRBD2. The TCR sequence derives from a man between 35 and 75 years old with stage II lung adenocarcinoma. The CDR3 DNA reads as TGTGCCAGCAGCTTGGAGGGAGGGCTATCCTACACAGATACGCAGTATTTT. This encodes CASSLEGGLSYTDTQYF.